Listed here are 26 T cell receptor beta chains from one sample, sequenced in a study of T cells in Graves' hyperthyroidism and ophthalmopathy. RNA transcripts served as the template for amplifying TCR beta CDR3 regions. HTBI primers drove first-round RT-PCR of the TCR CDR3. TCRdb fed the multiplex PCR reads into MiXCR, producing one record per CDR3 protein. Seen here are approximately 570,000 distinct CDR3 sequences, approximately 20% observed once, and the top ten hold about 50%. The sample consisted of blood. The receptors were sampled from a man in his forties with Graves' ophthalmopathy.

There are a few counts of this clonotype. V usage is TRBV4-2 and J usage is TRBJ1-6; D is unclear. Per germline, CDR1 LGHNA and CDR2 YNFKEQ. V lost 0 bases, J lost 6 bases, and 6 bases lay in between. CDR3 size: 14 residues. CDR3 DNA: TGTGCCAGCAGCCAAGAGGACCGTAATTCACCCCTCCACTTT. It is translated as CASSQEDRNSPLHF.

V gene TRBV5-4 combines with J gene TRBJ1-1; maybe TRBD1 (5 bases). CDR1 is SGHNT, CDR2 YYREEE, per germline (reference sequence). The ends were cut back, 7 bases at V and 1 base at J, with 20 bases in the middle. The CDR3 totals 16 residues. CDR3 nucleotides: TGTGCCAGCGCGCTTGGGGGGTATAGTAGGAACACTGAAGCTTTCTTT. Its translation is CASALGGYSRNTEAFF.

The sample holds many counts of this clonotype. The chain has TRBV12-3 or TRBV12-4 and TRBJ2-3, with 12 bases lining up with TRBD2. The J segment lost 2 bases and the V segment lost 6 bases, leaving 12 bases of the junction unmatched. This CDR3 has 18 residues. The CDR3 loop reads CASSRGWTSGEDTDTQYF. The DNA for the CDR3 is TGTGCCAGCAGCCGAGGCTGGACTAGCGGGGAGGACACAGATACGCAGTATTTT.

The chain links TRBV20-1 to TRBJ2-1; 10 bases fit TRBD2. This CDR3 region has 17 residues. Germline trimming cut 4 bases from V and 8 bases from J; bases unmatched to any gene: 17. Germline CDR1 DFQATT, CDR2 SNEGSKA (reference sequence). The CDR3 reads CSATTLLAGEELDEQFF. CDR3 DNA: TGCAGTGCTACCACTCTCCTAGCGGGAGAGGAACTGGATGAGCAGTTCTTC.

This clonotype has more than one count but fewer than ten. The chain links TRBV3-1 to TRBJ2-1, with TRBD2 matching over 9 bases. The CDR3 is 15 residues long. Per germline, CDR1 LGHDT and CDR2 YNNKEL (reference sequence). V was pared by 5 bases and J by 6 bases, with 8 bases of the junction left unmatched. CDR3 amino acids: CASSFIAGATNEQFF. CDR3 coding DNA: TGTGCCAGCAGCTTTATAGCGGGGGCGACCAATGAGCAGTTCTTC.

This clonotype was seen a handful of times. The chain recombines TRBV18 with TRBJ2-1; D possibly corresponds to TRBD1 (6 bases). The CDR3 is 15 amino acids. V dropped 3 bases and J dropped 4 bases, with 13 bases sitting between them. In germline, CDR1 is KGHSH, CDR2 LQKENI. DNA of the CDR3: TGTGCCAGCTCACCCGAGGGGGATTTGTACAATGAGCAGTTCTTC. Protein sequence: CASSPEGDLYNEQFF. Drawing the rest from reference TRBV18 and TRBJ2-1, the complete variable domain is NAGVMQNPRHLVRRRGQEARLRCSPMKGHSHVYWYRQLPEEGLKFMVYLQKENIIDESGMPKERFSAEFPKEGPSILRIQQVVRGDSAAYFCASSPEGDLYNEQFFGPGTRLTVL.

This clonotype was counted many times. The rearrangement uses TRBV2 and TRBJ2-1, with TRBD2 identical over 14 bases. This CDR3 contains 15 residues. Germline CDR1 reads SNHLY; CDR2 reads FYNNEI. J was trimmed by 7 bases and V by 4 bases; bases with no gene match: 3. This CDR3 is CASSVRTSGGNEQFF. CDR3 DNA: TGTGCCAGCAGTGTCCGGACTAGCGGGGGGAATGAGCAGTTCTTC.

This clonotype was seen a few times. This chain joins TRBV29-1 and TRBJ1-2; TRBD1 might be the D (5 bases). From germline, CDR1 is SQVTM and CDR2 ANQGSEA. Trimming removed 5 bases from V and 8 bases from J, with 18 bases in between. The CDR3 length is 13 residues. The chain's CDR3 is CSVPGRGSGGYTF. The CDR3 DNA is TGCAGCGTTCCGGGGCGGGGATCTGGGGGCTACACCTTC.

This clonotype was observed a few times. The rearrangement uses TRBV28 and TRBJ2-6; perhaps D is TRBD1 or TRBD2 (5 bases each). Trimming shortened V by 8 bases and J by 0 bases, and 17 bases separated the two germline ends. The CDR3 runs to 17 residues. Germline loops: CDR1 MDHEN, CDR2 SYDVKM. The CDR3 loop is CASLGVGTGSGANVLTF. The CDR3 nucleotides read TGTGCCAGCTTGGGGGTGGGAACGGGCTCTGGGGCCAACGTCCTGACTTTC.

At least ten counts were recorded for this clonotype. The chain has TRBV28 and TRBJ2-7; maybe TRBD1 (6 bases). There are 14 residues in the CDR3. Trimming cost V 6 bases and J 4 bases, with 16 bases left between them. The germline gives CDR1 MDHEN, CDR2 SYDVKM. CDR3 region: CASRGDTLKYEQYF. DNA for the CDR3: TGTGCCAGCAGGGGGGACACCTTGAAGTACGAGCAGTACTTC.

This clonotype has at least ten counts. CDR3 amino acids: CSASTSGTAQETQYF. The CDR3, as DNA: TGCAGTGCTTCTACTTCAGGGACGGCCCAAGAGACCCAGTACTTC. V is TRBV20-1 and J is TRBJ2-5; tentatively, D is TRBD1 or TRBD2 (5 bases each). There are 15 residues in the CDR3. Germline CDR1 is DFQATT and CDR2 is SNEGSKA (reference sequence). Trimming stripped 5 bases from V and 1 base from J, with 17 bases between.

Many counts were recorded for this clonotype. V is TRBV20-1 and J is TRBJ2-5; the match to TRBD2 covers 8 bases. Germline V CDR1 and CDR2: DFQATT, SNEGSKA (reference sequence). Germline trimming cut 5 bases from V and 3 bases from J; bases unmatched to any gene: 8. This CDR3 comprises 14 residues. The CDR3 is CSASLTSGEETQYF. In nucleotides, the CDR3 is TGCAGTGCTTCACTTACTAGCGGAGAAGAGACCCAGTACTTC.

This clonotype has a count of ten or more. CDR3 nucleotide sequence: TGTGCCAGCATCAAAGGTGGCAGCTCCTACGAGCAGTACTTC. Translated: CASIKGGSSYEQYF. The gene calls are TRBV28 and TRBJ2-7; no definite D call. Germline CDR1 is MDHEN and CDR2 is SYDVKM. The V and J ends lost 7 bases and 0 bases respectively, with 13 bases between them. The CDR3 sequence is 14 residues long.

The chain is built from TRBV5-1 and TRBJ2-1; TRBD1 agrees at 10 bases. J lost 6 bases, V lost 2 bases, and 11 bases had no gene match. Germline CDR1 and CDR2: SGHRS and YFSETQ. CDR3 size: 17 residues. The CDR3 region is CASSFGTGVSLINEQFF. In nucleotides, the CDR3 is TGCGCCAGCAGCTTCGGGACAGGGGTTTCTCTTATCAATGAGCAGTTCTTC.

This clonotype was observed a handful of times. The V gene is TRBV7-2, the J gene TRBJ2-1; 8 bases match TRBD1. Germline loops: CDR1 SGHTA, CDR2 FQGNSA. The trim removed 5 bases at V and 2 bases at J, leaving 11 bases unmatched. The CDR3 is 17 amino acids. The CDR3 DNA is TGTGCCAGCAGCCAAGACAGGGGAACAGAACCCTACAATGAGCAGTTCTTC. Translated, it gives CASSQDRGTEPYNEQFF. Filled out from reference TRBV7-2 and TRBJ2-1, the complete variable domain reads GAGVSQSPSNKVTEKGKDVELRCDPISGHTALYWYRQSLGQGLEFLIYFQGNSAPDKSGLPSDRFSAERTGGSVSTLTIQRTQQEDSAVYLCASSQDRGTEPYNEQFFGPGTRLTVL.

This sequence joins TRBV5-1 and TRBJ2-1, with D unclear. The CDR3 has 15 amino acids. The ends were cut back, 0 bases at V and 7 bases at J, with 14 bases in the middle. In germline, CDR1 is SGHRS, CDR2 YFSETQ. DNA of the CDR3: TGCGCCAGCAGCTTGGCCCTGGGTCGCTGGAATGAGCAGTTCTTC. It yields the protein CASSLALGRWNEQFF.

J is TRBJ1-3 and V is TRBV28; D is unresolved. Trimming took off 6 bases at V and 0 bases at J, with 9 bases between the two ends. The germline V gene encodes CDR1 MDHEN and CDR2 SYDVKM. The CDR3 loop spans 14 amino acids. The CDR3 spells CASRGDNSGNTIYF. The CDR3, as DNA: TGTGCCAGCAGGGGAGACAACTCTGGAAACACCATATATTTT.

This clonotype occurred a few times. This chain links TRBV5-6 with TRBJ1-3; TRBD1 is a possible D gene (5 bases). The CDR3 has 17 amino acids. Germline V gene lookup returns CDR1 SGHDT and CDR2 YYEEEE. Trimming removed 6 bases at V and 0 bases at J, with 19 bases between. The CDR3 DNA follows: TGTGCCAGCACCACTTGGGGGGTCACCTTCTCTGGAAACACCATATATTTT. This sequence encodes CASTTWGVTFSGNTIYF.

Comment on this clonotype: Sequence at one end of the junction differs from germline and may be a read error. This chain joins TRBV11-2 and TRBJ2-2, with 12 bases identical to TRBD1. This CDR3 region has 20 residues. Germline loops: CDR1 SGHAT, CDR2 FQNNGV. The CDR3 bases are TGCGCCAGCAGCCAAGCTCGAGGGACAGGGGGCGGCTGGGTCCCCGGGGAGCTGTTTTTT. Its protein is CASSQARGTGGGWVPGELFF.

This clonotype was observed a handful of times. The chain recombines TRBV5-1 with TRBJ2-3; TRBD1 matches 7 bases. The V gene's germline CDR1 is SGHRS and CDR2 YFSETQ. The trim removed 5 bases at V and 3 bases at J, leaving 12 bases unmatched. The CDR3 runs 16 residues. The CDR3 sequence: CASSYGQVLLTDTQYF. The CDR3 DNA reads as TGCGCCAGCAGTTACGGACAGGTCCTTCTAACAGATACGCAGTATTTT.

The gene calls are TRBV6-9 and TRBJ1-2, with unresolved D. Germline loops: CDR1 MNHGY, CDR2 SVAAGI. This CDR3 has 12 amino acids. The V gene lost 4 bases and the J gene lost 8 bases, with 11 bases spanning the gap. DNA for the CDR3: TGTGCCAGCAGTTTATCTGGGGTAGGCTACACCTTC. Protein: CASSLSGVGYTF.

The J gene is TRBJ2-1, the V gene TRBV5-1; 9 nucleotides match TRBD2. Germline-derived CDR1 and CDR2 are SGHRS and YFSETQ. Losses at the gene ends were 4 bases for V and 2 bases for J; bases not matched to a gene: 4. This CDR3 is built from 15 residues. Here the CDR3 DNA reads TGCGCCAGCAGCGGGGCTAGCGGGACCTACAATGAGCAGTTCTTC. Amino acid sequence: CASSGASGTYNEQFF.

The chain carries TRBV20-1 and TRBJ1-2, with 7 nucleotides matching TRBD1. J lost 4 bases, V lost 0 bases, and 5 bases had no gene match. There are 14 residues in the CDR3. CDR1 is DFQATT and CDR2 is SNEGSKA in the germline V gene (reference sequence). In DNA form, the CDR3 reads TGCAGTGCTAGAGATCGGACAGGCCTCTATGGCTACACCTTC. Residues: CSARDRTGLYGYTF.

V usage is TRBV5-1 and J usage is TRBJ2-7; D remains ambiguous. The germline gives CDR1 SGHRS, CDR2 YFSETQ. Trimming shortened V by 0 bases and J by 5 bases, and 12 bases separated the two germline ends. The CDR3 consists of 14 residues. For the CDR3, the DNA is TGCGCCAGCAGCTTGGGTCAGGAAGCCCACGAGCAGTACTTC. The encoded protein is CASSLGQEAHEQYF.

This clonotype was observed many times. The V call is TRBV12-3 or TRBV12-4, the J call TRBJ2-1; D remains ambiguous. Trimming took off 2 bases at V and 7 bases at J, with 12 bases between the two ends. The CDR3 consists of 14 residues. CDR3 nucleotides: TGTGCCAGCAGTTTACACTCCCCGAAAAATGAGCAGTTCTTC. Its protein product is CASSLHSPKNEQFF.

This clonotype was found many times. This sequence joins TRBV30 and TRBJ2-5; 9 bases agree with TRBD1. Germline CDR1 reads GTSNPN; CDR2 reads SVGIG (reference sequence). The length of the CDR3 is 16 residues. J lost 4 bases, V lost 0 bases, and 9 bases had no gene match. Here the CDR3 reads CAWSVRRGQGIETQYF. In nucleotides, the CDR3 is TGTGCCTGGAGTGTACGGAGGGGACAGGGTATAGAGACCCAGTACTTC.